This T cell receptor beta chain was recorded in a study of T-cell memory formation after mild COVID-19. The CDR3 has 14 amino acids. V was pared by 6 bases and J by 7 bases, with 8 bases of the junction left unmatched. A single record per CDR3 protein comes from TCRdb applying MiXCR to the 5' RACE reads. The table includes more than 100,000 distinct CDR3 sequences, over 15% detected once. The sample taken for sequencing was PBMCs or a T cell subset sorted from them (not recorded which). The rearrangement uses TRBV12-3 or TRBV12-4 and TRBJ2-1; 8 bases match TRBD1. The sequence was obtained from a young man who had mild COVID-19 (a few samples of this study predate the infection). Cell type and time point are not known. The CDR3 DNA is TGTGCCAGCAGGACAGACAGGGGATGGAATGAGCAGTTCTTC. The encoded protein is CASRTDRGWNEQFF.